This is a list of T cell receptor beta chains from one sample in a study of identical twins. One entry per CDR3 protein results from TCRdb running MiXCR on the 5' RACE reads. Of hundreds of thousands of distinct CDR3 sequences detected, approximately 6.1% appear once; the ten largest clones hold roughly 1.8%. The material sequenced was naive T cells sorted from blood. The receptors were gathered from a man in his late teens or twenties in good health. Both conserved end residues are part of each CDR3. The D gene is left open where the match is weak. Size values are once, few and many counts, or a class for expanded clones, and some rows have none.

d_call,j_call,cdr3_length,clone_size,v_call,cdr3_nt,cdr3_aa
TRBD1,TRBJ2-7,14,many,TRBV12-3/TRBV12-4,TGTGCCAGCAGTTTGCGGACAGGACCTTACGAGCAGTACTTC,CASSLRTGPYEQYF
-,TRBJ1-2,13,few,TRBV20-1,TGCAGTGCTAGAGAGGTCAGGGACGACGGCTACACCTTC,CSAREVRDDGYTF
TRBD2,TRBJ2-6,19,few,TRBV12-3/TRBV12-4,TGTGCCAGCAGTTTGTTTGCTAGCGGGGTCTACTCTGGGGCCAACGTCCTGACTTTC,CASSLFASGVYSGANVLTF
-,TRBJ2-1,16,-,TRBV7-9,TGTGCCAGCAGCCGTCCGTTGTCTGCCCCACTACATGAGCAGTTCTTC,CASSRPLSAPLHEQFF
-,TRBJ1-1,13,few,TRBV14,TGTGCCAGCAGCCAAGTGAGATACACTGAAGCTTTCTTT,CASSQVRYTEAFF
TRBD2,TRBJ2-1,15,-,TRBV19,TGTGCCAGTAGTCACCAGCGGGGGTCCTACAATGAGCAGTTCTTC,CASSHQRGSYNEQFF
-,TRBJ1-2,12,-,TRBV11-2,TGTGCCAGCAGCTTAGGGGGGGCTGGCTACACCTTC,CASSLGGAGYTF
TRBD1,TRBJ2-1,16,-,TRBV7-9,TGTGCCAGCAGGAGAGAGGGACAGGGGGACGACAATGAGCAGTTCTTC,CASRREGQGDDNEQFF
-,TRBJ2-3,16,many,TRBV12-3/TRBV12-4,TGTGCCAGCAGTTTTGGGGGGCGGCCCGCGGCAGATACGCAGTATTTT,CASSFGGRPAADTQYF
-,TRBJ1-5,13,many,TRBV5-1,TGCGCCAGCAGCTTGGACGGGGCTCAGCCCCAGCATTTT,CASSLDGAQPQHF
-,TRBJ2-1,15,-,TRBV7-3,TGTGCCAGCAGCTTCGCAGGCGGAGCCTACAATGAGCAGTTCTTC,CASSFAGGAYNEQFF
TRBD1,TRBJ2-5,14,many,TRBV20-1,TGCAGTGCGGATCGACAGGGGGCATCGGAGACCCAGTACTTC,CSADRQGASETQYF
-,TRBJ2-7,14,-,TRBV5-6,TGTGCCAGCAGCTCCGACAGGTCGGACTACGAGCAGTACTTC,CASSSDRSDYEQYF
TRBD1,TRBJ2-7,16,few,TRBV11-2,TGTGCCAGCAGCTTAGGGCTGGGACAGGTCTCCTACGAGCAGTACTTC,CASSLGLGQVSYEQYF
-,TRBJ2-5,14,many,TRBV6-1,TGTGCCAGCAGTGTCGGCACACACCAAGAGACCCAGTACTTC,CASSVGTHQETQYF
TRBD1,TRBJ2-7,13,many,TRBV20-1,TGCAGTGCTCCCGGGACAGAATTCTACGAGCAGTACTTC,CSAPGTEFYEQYF
TRBD2,TRBJ2-3,13,many,TRBV5-1,TGCGCCAGCAGCGACGTCCTAGCGGGAGGGCAGTATTTT,CASSDVLAGGQYF
TRBD2,TRBJ2-1,15,many,TRBV5-1,TGCGCCAGCAGCTTTACTAGCGGGAGAGGAAATGAGCAGTTCTTC,CASSFTSGRGNEQFF
-,TRBJ1-5,13,many,TRBV5-1,TGCGCCAGCAGCAACGGAATGGAGGGGCCCCAGCATTTT,CASSNGMEGPQHF
-,TRBJ1-4,13,many,TRBV20-1,TGCAGTGCTAGACGACTTCTTAACGAAAAACTGTTTTTT,CSARRLLNEKLFF
TRBD1,TRBJ1-2,12,-,TRBV28,TGTGCCAGCCAAGGGGGCGCCGATGGCTACACCTTC,CASQGGADGYTF
-,TRBJ1-2,15,few,TRBV5-1,TGCGCCAGCAGCTTGGTATTGGGCCCGGTATATGGCTACACCTTC,CASSLVLGPVYGYTF
-,TRBJ2-3,16,many,TRBV20-1,TGCAGTGCTAGAGATCTTCCGGGAGCTTTCTCAGATACGCAGTATTTT,CSARDLPGAFSDTQYF
-,TRBJ2-5,14,many,TRBV20-1,TGCAGTGCTAGAGCCGGGCCACTCCAAGAGACCCAGTACTTC,CSARAGPLQETQYF
TRBD2,TRBJ2-1,15,-,TRBV5-1,TGCGCCAGCAGCATGGGACTAGCGGGGAACAATGAGCAGTTCTTC,CASSMGLAGNNEQFF
-,TRBJ2-6,15,many,TRBV5-1,TGCGCCAGCAGAGGACTTAGCTCTGGGGCCAACGTCCTGACTTTC,CASRGLSSGANVLTF
-,TRBJ1-4,12,many,TRBV7-9,TGTGCCAGCAGCTCGAAGGGGGAAAAACTGTTTTTT,CASSSKGEKLFF
-,TRBJ1-5,16,many,TRBV12-3/TRBV12-4,TGTGCCAGCAGTTTTATAGGGGCCGTAGGAGATCAGCCCCAGCATTTT,CASSFIGAVGDQPQHF
-,TRBJ2-5,14,few,TRBV6-2/TRBV6-3,TGTGCCAGCAGTTATATAGGGCCGGGGGAGACCCAGTACTTC,CASSYIGPGETQYF
-,TRBJ1-6,15,many,TRBV4-1,TGCGCCAGCAGCCAGGGGGGGACTGTAAATTCACCCCTCCACTTT,CASSQGGTVNSPLHF
-,TRBJ2-2,13,few,TRBV24-1,TGTGCCACCGGTGACCCCCCCACCGGGGAGCTGTTTTTT,CATGDPPTGELFF
-,TRBJ2-7,16,few,TRBV6-2/TRBV6-3,TGTGCCAGCAGACCTATGCCGGAAACAGCTAGGGACGAGCAGTACTTC,CASRPMPETARDEQYF
TRBD1,TRBJ2-1,14,many,TRBV10-3,TGTGCCATCAGTGAGGGACAGGGGGCGAATGAGCAGTTCTTC,CAISEGQGANEQFF
TRBD2,TRBJ2-2,19,-,TRBV4-1,TGCGCCAGCAGCGTCCCCGGGACTAGCGGGAGCGGCGACACCGGGGAGCTGTTTTTT,CASSVPGTSGSGDTGELFF
-,TRBJ2-3,14,many,TRBV30,TGTGCCTGGAGTGTTGTACAGAGCACAGATACGCAGTATTTT,CAWSVVQSTDTQYF
TRBD1,TRBJ2-7,14,many,TRBV5-1,TGCGCCAGCAGCAGGGACAGGGGCGGCTACGAGCAGTACTTC,CASSRDRGGYEQYF
-,TRBJ2-3,14,few,TRBV4-1,TGCGCCAGCAGCCAAGCAATTAGGACAGATACGCAGTATTTT,CASSQAIRTDTQYF
TRBD1,TRBJ1-2,15,-,TRBV3-1,TGTGCCAGCAGCAAAAATCAACAGGGGAACTATGGCTACACCTTC,CASSKNQQGNYGYTF
-,TRBJ2-7,14,few,TRBV4-3,TGCGCCAGCAGCCCAGCACAGAGCTCCTACGAGCAGTACTTC,CASSPAQSSYEQYF
-,TRBJ1-5,13,many,TRBV20-1,TGCAGTGCTCCGCAGGGTGGGAATCAGCCCCAGCATTTT,CSAPQGGNQPQHF
TRBD1,TRBJ2-4,15,many,TRBV28,TGTGCCAGCACCAACGGACAGGCGGCCAAAAACATTCAGTACTTC,CASTNGQAAKNIQYF
-,TRBJ1-5,15,few,TRBV6-1,TGTGCCAGCAGTGAATGGCAGGGGAGCAATCAGCCCCAGCATTTT,CASSEWQGSNQPQHF
-,TRBJ2-1,13,few,TRBV7-2,TGTGCCAGCAGCTCCGACTTATACACTATGGAGTTCTTC,CASSSDLYTMEFF
-,TRBJ2-1,12,many,TRBV29-1,TGCAGCGTCGGGGACATCTACAATGAGCAGTTCTTC,CSVGDIYNEQFF
-,TRBJ2-3,16,many,TRBV7-3,TGTGCCAGCAGCTTACGGACCCAAGAGCCGGAAGATACGCAGTATTTT,CASSLRTQEPEDTQYF
-,TRBJ2-4,15,few,TRBV7-9,TGTGCCAGCAGCCAGCCCGGGAGTTCCAAAAACATTCAGTACTTC,CASSQPGSSKNIQYF
-,TRBJ2-7,11,many,TRBV15,TGTGCCATCCGGGACAACTACGAGCAGTACTTC,CAIRDNYEQYF